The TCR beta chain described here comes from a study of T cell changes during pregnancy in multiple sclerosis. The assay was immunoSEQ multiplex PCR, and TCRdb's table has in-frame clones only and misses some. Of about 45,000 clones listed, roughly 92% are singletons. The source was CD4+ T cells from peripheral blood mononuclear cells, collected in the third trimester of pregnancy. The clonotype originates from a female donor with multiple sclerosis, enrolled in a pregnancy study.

The CDR3 protein is CASSSPQGSPYEQYF. CDR3 nucleotide sequence: TGTGCCAGCAGTTCGCCACAGGGTAGCCCCTACGAGCAGTACTTC. The genes are TRBV6-6 and TRBJ2-7, with D possibly TRBD1 on 6 matching bases. The CDR3 consists of 15 residues. V was clipped by 4 bases and J by 2 bases, with 15 bases between them. Germline assignment: CDR1 MNHNY and CDR2 SVGAGI (reference sequence).